The 8 T cell receptor beta chains below come from one sample, sequenced in a study of identical twins. From the 5' RACE reads, TCRdb called clonotypes with MiXCR, one entry per CDR3 protein. The profile shows about 520,000 distinct CDR3 sequences, approximately 22% of them singletons. The same specimen was also included in a second study, on T cells expressing NK-cell markers.

Sequenced material: CD4+ T cells sorted from blood. The receptors shown here come from a woman between 18 and 30 years old in good health.

This clonotype turned up a few times. The chain combines TRBV29-1 with TRBJ2-7; tentatively, D is TRBD1 (5 bases). The CDR3 contains 13 residues. Germline CDR1 is SQVTM and CDR2 is ANQGSEA. The V gene lost 4 bases and the J gene lost 3 bases, with 13 bases spanning the gap. The chain's CDR3 is CSVVGRQSYEQYF. In nucleotides, the CDR3 is TGCAGCGTTGTGGGGCGGCAGAGCTACGAGCAGTACTTC.

This clonotype was counted only a few times. This rearrangement joins TRBV7-9 to TRBJ1-1, with a weak D call TRBD1 (6 bases). In germline, CDR1 is SEHNR, CDR2 FQNEAQ (reference sequence). Trimming removed 5 bases at V and 4 bases at J, with 11 bases between. This CDR3 spans 13 amino acids. The CDR3 protein is CASSRGSFTEAFF. DNA of the CDR3: TGTGCCAGCAGCAGGGGGTCCTTCACTGAAGCTTTCTTT.

This clonotype occurred many times. This sequence joins TRBV4-2 and TRBJ2-2, with D uncertain. Trimming removed 4 bases from V and 5 bases from J, with 5 bases in between. Germline V lookup: CDR1 LGHNA, CDR2 YNFKEQ. The CDR3 has 12 amino acids. CDR3: CASSRETGELFF. Here the CDR3 DNA reads TGTGCCAGCAGCCGAGAAACCGGGGAGCTGTTTTTT.

The V gene is TRBV14, the J gene TRBJ2-5; D remains unclear. The ends were cut back, 4 bases at V and 2 bases at J, with 11 bases in the middle. Germline values: CDR1 SGHDN, CDR2 FVKESK. This CDR3 has 14 residues. The CDR3 DNA reads TGTGCCAGCAGCCCAAGACTGTGGCAAGAGACCCAGTACTTC. It codes for CASSPRLWQETQYF.

In its sample, this clonotype was seen a few times. J is TRBJ2-3 and V is TRBV7-9; perhaps TRBD2 as D (7 bases). Trimming shortened V by 5 bases and J by 5 bases, and 11 bases separated the two germline ends. The length of the CDR3 is 13 residues. CDR1 is SEHNR, CDR2 FQNEAQ, per germline (reference sequence). The CDR3 coding sequence is TGTGCCAGCAGCAGCGGGACAATAGATACGCAGTATTTT. This sequence encodes CASSSGTIDTQYF.

This clonotype was detected ten times or more. The chain is built from TRBV12-3 or TRBV12-4 and TRBJ1-1; tentative D call: TRBD1 (5 bases). Trimming pared 3 bases from V and 11 bases from J, leaving 16 bases between. There are 13 residues in the CDR3. This chain's CDR3 is CASSFAQGFSAFF. The CDR3 nucleotides are TGTGCCAGCAGTTTTGCCCAGGGTTTTTCGGCTTTCTTT.

This chain uses TRBV6-2 or TRBV6-3 with TRBJ2-1; TRBD2 is a possible D gene (6 bases). This CDR3 has 16 amino acids. CDR1 and CDR2 (germline): MNHEY, SVGEGT. Trimming removed 5 bases from V and 3 bases from J, with 17 bases in between. CDR3 residues: CASSRRDSPDYNEQFF. The CDR3 DNA follows: TGTGCCAGCAGTCGACGGGACTCCCCAGACTACAATGAGCAGTTCTTC.

The gene calls are TRBV9 and TRBJ2-1, with a tentative D call TRBD1 (5 bases). The V end lost 2 bases, the J end lost 7 bases, and 10 bases lay between the germline ends. This CDR3 has 13 residues. Germline CDR1 and CDR2: SGDLS and YYNGEE. CDR3 coding DNA: TGTGCCAGCAGCGTGGCCCAGGGAAATGAGCAGTTCTTC. Protein product: CASSVAQGNEQFF.